This T cell receptor (beta chain) was obtained from a study of T-cell memory formation after mild COVID-19. A remark on this clonotype: What it binds is not known. Germline is not matched at one junction end, which may reflect a read error.

Study-wide findings and caveats: Whereas later expanders leaned CD4+, clones contracting day 15 to 85 showed a balanced CD4/CD8 makeup. Certain responding clones were present in pre-infection memory, suggesting participation of cross-reactive memory.

The germline V gene has CDR1 MGHDK and CDR2 SYGVNS. The CDR3 runs to 12 residues. TCRdb independently ran MiXCR on the 5' RACE reads; one entry per CDR3 protein. The table includes 500,000 to 650,000 distinct CDR3 sequences, less than 25% detected once. This chain joins TRBV25-1 and TRBJ1-5, with D unclear. This TCR derives from an adult woman who had mild COVID-19 (a few samples of this study predate the infection). Cell type and time point are not known. The source material was PBMCs or a T cell subset sorted from them (not recorded which). CDR3 in amino acids: CASSAEQQPQQF. The CDR3 DNA is TGTGCCAGCAGTGCCGAACAGCAGCCCCAGCAATTT.